This T cell receptor beta chain originates from a study of T cells after yellow fever vaccination. TCRdb redid the calling of the 5' RACE reads with MiXCR, one entry per CDR3 protein. The table has a few hundred thousand distinct CDR3 sequences, around 16% seen once. In germline, CDR1 is MGHRA, CDR2 YSYEKL. This CDR3 is 13 amino acids long. Trimming removed 3 bases at V and 2 bases at J, with 7 bases between. The table lists this clonotype with many counts. The sequences come from PBMCs, collected 5 days after the first yellow fever vaccination. The origin of this receptor is a man between 18 and 35 years old who received the YFV17D yellow fever vaccine. This chain connects TRBV4-1 to TRBJ1-1, with a possible D match to TRBD1 (5 bases). The CDR3 reads CASSHQGNTEAFF. DNA of the CDR3: TGCGCCAGCAGCCACCAGGGAAACACTGAAGCTTTCTTT.